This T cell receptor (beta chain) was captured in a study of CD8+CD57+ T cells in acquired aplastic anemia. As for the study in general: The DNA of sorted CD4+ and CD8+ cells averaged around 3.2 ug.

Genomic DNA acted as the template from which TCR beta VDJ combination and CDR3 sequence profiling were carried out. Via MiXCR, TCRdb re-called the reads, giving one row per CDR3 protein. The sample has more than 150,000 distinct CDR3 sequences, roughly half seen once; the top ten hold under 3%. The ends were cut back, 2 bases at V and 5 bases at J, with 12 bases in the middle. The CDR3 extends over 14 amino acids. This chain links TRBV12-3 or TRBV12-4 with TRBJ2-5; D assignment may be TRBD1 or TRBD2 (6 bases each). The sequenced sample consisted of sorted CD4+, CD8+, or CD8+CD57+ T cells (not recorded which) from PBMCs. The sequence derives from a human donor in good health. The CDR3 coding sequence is TGTGCCAGCAGTTTAAGTGGGGGGCGCGAGACCCAGTACTTC. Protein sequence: CASSLSGGRETQYF.